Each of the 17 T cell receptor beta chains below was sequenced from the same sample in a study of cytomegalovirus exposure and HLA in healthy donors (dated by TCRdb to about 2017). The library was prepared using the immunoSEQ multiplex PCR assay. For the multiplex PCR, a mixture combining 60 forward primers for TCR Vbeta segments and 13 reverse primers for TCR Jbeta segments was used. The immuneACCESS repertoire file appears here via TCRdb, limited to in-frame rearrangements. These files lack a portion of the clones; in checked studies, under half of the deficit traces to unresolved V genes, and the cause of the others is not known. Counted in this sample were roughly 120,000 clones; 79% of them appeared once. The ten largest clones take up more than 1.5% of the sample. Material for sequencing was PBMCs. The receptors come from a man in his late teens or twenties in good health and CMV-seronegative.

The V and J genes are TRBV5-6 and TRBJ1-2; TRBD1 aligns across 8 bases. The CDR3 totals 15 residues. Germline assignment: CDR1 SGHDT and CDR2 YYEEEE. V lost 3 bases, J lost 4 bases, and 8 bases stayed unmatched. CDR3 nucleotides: TGTGCCAGCAGCTCCCTTGACAGGGGTGGCTATGGCTACACCTTC. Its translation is CASSSLDRGGYGYTF.

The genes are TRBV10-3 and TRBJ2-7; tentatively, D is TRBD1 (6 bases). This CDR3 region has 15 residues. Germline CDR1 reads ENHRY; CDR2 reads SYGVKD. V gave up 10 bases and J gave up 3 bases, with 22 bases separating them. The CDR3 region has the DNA TGTGCCACCTCCCGCGGAGCAGGGGAGAGCTACGAGCAGTACTTC. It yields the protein CATSRGAGESYEQYF.

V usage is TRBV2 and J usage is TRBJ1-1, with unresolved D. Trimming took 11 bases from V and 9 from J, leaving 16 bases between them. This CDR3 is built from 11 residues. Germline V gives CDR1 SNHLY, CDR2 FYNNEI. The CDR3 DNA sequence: TGTGCCGCCCAACAGAGCCGACAAGCTTTCTTT. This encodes CAAQQSRQAFF.

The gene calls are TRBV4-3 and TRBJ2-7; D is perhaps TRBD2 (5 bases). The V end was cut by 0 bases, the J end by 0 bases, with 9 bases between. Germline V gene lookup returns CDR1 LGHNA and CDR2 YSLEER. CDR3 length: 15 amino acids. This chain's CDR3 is CASSQDRDASYEQYF. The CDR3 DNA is TGCGCCAGCAGCCAAGATCGGGATGCCTCCTACGAGCAGTACTTC.

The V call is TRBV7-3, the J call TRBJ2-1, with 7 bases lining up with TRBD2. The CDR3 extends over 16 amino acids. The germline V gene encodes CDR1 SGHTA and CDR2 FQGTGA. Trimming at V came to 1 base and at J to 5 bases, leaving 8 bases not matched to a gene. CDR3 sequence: CASSLRGGSINNEQFF. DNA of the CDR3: TGTGCCAGCAGCTTAAGGGGAGGGTCAATCAACAATGAGCAGTTCTTC.

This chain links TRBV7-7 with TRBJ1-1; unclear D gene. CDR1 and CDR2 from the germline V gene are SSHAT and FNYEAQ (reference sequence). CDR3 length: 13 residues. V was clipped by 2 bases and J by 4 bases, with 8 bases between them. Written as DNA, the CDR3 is TGTGCCAGCAGCTTAATCGAGGGCACTGAAGCTTTCTTT. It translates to CASSLIEGTEAFF. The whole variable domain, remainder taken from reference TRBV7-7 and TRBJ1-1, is GAGVSQSPRYKVTKRGQDVTLRCDPISSHATLYWYQQALGQGPEFLTYFNYEAQPDKSGLPSDRFSAERPEGSISTLTIQRTEQRDSAMYRCASSLIEGTEAFFGQGTRLTVV.

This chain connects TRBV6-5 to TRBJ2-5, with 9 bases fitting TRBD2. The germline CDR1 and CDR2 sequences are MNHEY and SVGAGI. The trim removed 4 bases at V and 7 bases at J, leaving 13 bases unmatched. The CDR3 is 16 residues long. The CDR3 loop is CASSLSPTSGKGTQYF. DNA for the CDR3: TGTGCCAGCAGTTTGAGTCCGACTAGCGGCAAAGGGACCCAGTACTTC.

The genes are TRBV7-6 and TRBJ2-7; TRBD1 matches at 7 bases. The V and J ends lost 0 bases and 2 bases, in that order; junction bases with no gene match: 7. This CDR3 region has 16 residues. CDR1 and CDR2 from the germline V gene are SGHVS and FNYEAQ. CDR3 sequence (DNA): TGTGCCAGCAGCTTAGCCACCCGGGACAGCCCCTACGAGCAGTACTTC. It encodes CASSLATRDSPYEQYF.

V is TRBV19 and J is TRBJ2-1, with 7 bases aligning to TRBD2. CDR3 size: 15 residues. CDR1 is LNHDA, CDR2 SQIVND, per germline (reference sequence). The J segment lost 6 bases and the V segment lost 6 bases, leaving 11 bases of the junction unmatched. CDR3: CASSTLHGEGNEQFF. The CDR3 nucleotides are TGTGCCAGTAGCACCTTGCATGGGGAGGGCAATGAGCAGTTCTTC.

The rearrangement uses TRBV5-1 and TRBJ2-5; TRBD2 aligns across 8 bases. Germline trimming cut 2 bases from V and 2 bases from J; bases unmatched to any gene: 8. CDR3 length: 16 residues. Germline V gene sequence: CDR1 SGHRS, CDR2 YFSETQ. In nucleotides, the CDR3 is TGCGCCAGCAGCTTCGGGGGGGGCGGGGGTCAAGAGACCCAGTACTTC. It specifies CASSFGGGGGQETQYF.

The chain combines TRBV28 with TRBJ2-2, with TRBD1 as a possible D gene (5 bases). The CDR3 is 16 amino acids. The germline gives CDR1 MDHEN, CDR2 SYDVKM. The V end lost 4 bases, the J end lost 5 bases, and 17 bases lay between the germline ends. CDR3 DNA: TGTGCCAGCAGTTCTCTAGGGGCGAGCCGGACCGGGGAGCTGTTTTTT. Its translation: CASSSLGASRTGELFF.

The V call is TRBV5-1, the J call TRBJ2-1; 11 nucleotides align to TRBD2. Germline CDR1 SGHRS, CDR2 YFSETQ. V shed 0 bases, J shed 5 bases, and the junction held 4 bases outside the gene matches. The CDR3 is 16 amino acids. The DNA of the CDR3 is TGCGCCAGCAGCTTGGGACTAGCGGGACCGAACAATGAGCAGTTCTTC. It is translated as CASSLGLAGPNNEQFF. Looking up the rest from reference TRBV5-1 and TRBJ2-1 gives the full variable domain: KAGVTQTPRYLIKTRGQQVTLSCSPISGHRSVSWYQQTPGQGLQFLFEYFSETQRNKGNFPGRFSGRQFSNSRSEMNVSTLELGDSALYLCASSLGLAGPNNEQFFGPGTRLTVL.

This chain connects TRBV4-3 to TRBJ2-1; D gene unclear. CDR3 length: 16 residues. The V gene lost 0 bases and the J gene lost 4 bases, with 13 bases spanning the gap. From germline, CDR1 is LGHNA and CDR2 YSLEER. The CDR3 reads CASSQDFQFPYNEQFF. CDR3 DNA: TGCGCCAGCAGCCAAGATTTCCAGTTTCCGTACAATGAGCAGTTCTTC.

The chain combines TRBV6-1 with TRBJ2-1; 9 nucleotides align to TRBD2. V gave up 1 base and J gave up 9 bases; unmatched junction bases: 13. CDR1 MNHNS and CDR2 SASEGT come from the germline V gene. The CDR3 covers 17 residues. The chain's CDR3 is CASSEDTWGTSITEQFF. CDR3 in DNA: TGTGCCAGCAGTGAAGATACGTGGGGGACTAGCATCACTGAGCAGTTCTTC.

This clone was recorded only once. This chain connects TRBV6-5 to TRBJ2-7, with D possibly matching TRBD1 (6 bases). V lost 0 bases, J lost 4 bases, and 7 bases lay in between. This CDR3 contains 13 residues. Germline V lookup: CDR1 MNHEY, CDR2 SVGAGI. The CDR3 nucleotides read TGTGCCAGCAGTTACTCACAGGGTTACGAGCAGTACTTC. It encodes CASSYSQGYEQYF.

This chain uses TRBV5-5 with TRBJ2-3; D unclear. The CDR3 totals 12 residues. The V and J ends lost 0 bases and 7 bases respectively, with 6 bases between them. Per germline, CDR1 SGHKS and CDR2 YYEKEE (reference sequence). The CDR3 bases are TGTGCCAGCAGCTTGGACAGTCATACGCAGTATTTT. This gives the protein CASSLDSHTQYF.

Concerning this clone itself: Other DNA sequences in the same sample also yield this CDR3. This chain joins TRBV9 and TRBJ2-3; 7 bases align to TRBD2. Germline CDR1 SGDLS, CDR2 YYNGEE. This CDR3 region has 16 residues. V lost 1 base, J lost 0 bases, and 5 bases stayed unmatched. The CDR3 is CASSVTSGTSTDTQYF. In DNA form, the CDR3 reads TGTGCCAGCAGCGTAACCAGCGGGACTAGCACAGATACGCAGTATTTT.